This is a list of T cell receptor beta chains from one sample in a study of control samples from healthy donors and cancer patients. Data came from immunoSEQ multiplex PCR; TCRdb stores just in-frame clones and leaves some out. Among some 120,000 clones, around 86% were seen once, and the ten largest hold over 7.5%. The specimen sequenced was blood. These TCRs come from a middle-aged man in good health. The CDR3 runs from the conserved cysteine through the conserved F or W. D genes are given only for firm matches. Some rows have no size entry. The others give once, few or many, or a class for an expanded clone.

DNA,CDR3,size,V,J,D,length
TGTGCCAGCAGCCCTAACCTCGACAGGGTCGGATCACCCCTCCACTTT,CASSPNLDRVGSPLHF,-,TRBV6-2/TRBV6-3,TRBJ1-6,TRBD1,16
TGTGCCAGCAGCGCCAGGGCCACCGGGGAGCTGTTTTTT,CASSARATGELFF,-,TRBV3-1/TRBV3-2,TRBJ2-2,-,13
TGTGCCAGCAGCCAAGATATCGGGCGGGGGTCCTCCGAGCAGTACTTC,CASSQDIGRGSSEQYF,-,TRBV4-2,TRBJ2-7,TRBD2,16
TGTGCCAGCAGCTTAACCGGGAGGCAGGGGCCTAATGAAAAACTGTTTTTT,CASSLTGRQGPNEKLFF,-,TRBV7-2,TRBJ1-4,-,17
TGTGCCAGCAGTTTATCCGGCGGGGGTCCTTTCGCGTCCCAGTACTTC,CASSLSGGGPFASQYF,-,TRBV27,TRBJ2-5,TRBD2,16
TGTGCCAGCAGCCTCGGACCGGGACAGGGGGCGGGAAGGCCCCAGCATTTT,CASSLGPGQGAGRPQHF,-,TRBV7-6,TRBJ1-5,TRBD1,17
TGTGCCAGCTCGGCCCTAACCAACACTGAAGCTTTCTTT,CASSALTNTEAFF,-,TRBV6-6,TRBJ1-1,-,13
TGTGCCAGCAGCTTGGCCGATGGACGACAAGAGACCCAGTACTTC,CASSLADGRQETQYF,-,TRBV5-5,TRBJ2-5,-,15
TGTGCCAGCAGCTTACGTGCGGCGGGGCTTTCCTACGAGCAGTACTTC,CASSLRAAGLSYEQYF,-,TRBV7-6,TRBJ2-7,-,16
TGCGCCAGCAGCCAAGATAGGGGAGGCTATGGCTACACCTTC,CASSQDRGGYGYTF,once,TRBV4-3,TRBJ1-2,-,14
TGTGCCAGCAGTCTAAGAGGCGGCCCTGGAAACACCATATATTTT,CASSLRGGPGNTIYF,-,TRBV11-3,TRBJ1-3,-,15
TGTGCCACCAGTCCCGCGACCGGGGGGAACACTGAAGCTTTCTTT,CATSPATGGNTEAFF,-,TRBV24-1,TRBJ1-1,-,15
TGTGCCAGCAGTTACTCGGCAGGGGGAGCGACCCAGTACTTC,CASSYSAGGATQYF,-,TRBV6-2/TRBV6-3,TRBJ2-5,TRBD1,14
TGTGCCAGCAGTGAAATCCGCACCGCTCAGTTCTTC,CASSEIRTAQFF,-,TRBV25-1,TRBJ2-1,-,12
TGCGCCAGCAGCCACGGCCTAAACAGCGGCAATGAGCAGTTCTTC,CASSHGLNSGNEQFF,-,TRBV5-1,TRBJ2-1,-,15
TGCACCAGCAGCCAAGACGGCACTAGCGGGGGCCCCGTACCAGGGACCCAGTACTTC,CTSSQDGTSGGPVPGTQYF,-,TRBV1,TRBJ2-5,-,19
TGTGCCAGCAGCCCCCCAACGACCTTTAATGACAAACTGTTTTTT,CASSPPTTFNDKLFF,-,TRBV16,TRBJ1-4,-,15
TGTGCCAGCAGCTTAGGCGACAGGGGTGGCTACACCTTC,CASSLGDRGGYTF,-,TRBV7-2,TRBJ1-2,TRBD1,13
TGTGCCAGCAGTTACTGGACAGGGTGGGGCTACACCTTC,CASSYWTGWGYTF,few,TRBV12-3/TRBV12-4,TRBJ1-2,TRBD1,13
TGTGCCAGCAGCGCTCACCGGACACAAGCTAACTATGGCTACACCTTC,CASSAHRTQANYGYTF,-,TRBV2,TRBJ1-2,-,16
TGTGCCAGCAGCTTAGTAGGTGAGGGCTACGAGCAGTACTTC,CASSLVGEGYEQYF,-,TRBV7-9,TRBJ2-7,-,14
TGCAGCGTCTTTCCAGGCTATGGCTACACCTTC,CSVFPGYGYTF,-,TRBV29-1,TRBJ1-2,-,11
TGTGCCAGCAGTCCCGGGGGTGAGAACCGGGGAGCTGTTTTT,CASSPGGENRGAVF,-,TRBV6-5,TRBJ2-2,-,14
TGTGCCAGCAGCTTAAGGGAGACTAGCGGGGGATATGAGACCCAGTACTTC,CASSLRETSGGYETQYF,-,TRBV7-9,TRBJ2-5,TRBD2,17
TGTGCCAGCAGCCGGACAGGCTACGAGCAGTACTTC,CASSRTGYEQYF,few,TRBV7-9,TRBJ2-7,TRBD1,12
TGTGCCAGCAGTTACCAACAGGGCGCCTATGGCTACACCTTC,CASSYQQGAYGYTF,-,TRBV6-5,TRBJ1-2,-,14
TGTGCCAGCAGCCTTACCGAGGCCCTCCACCAAGAGACCCAGTACTTC,CASSLTEALHQETQYF,once,TRBV14,TRBJ2-5,-,16
TGTGCCAGCAGTGAAGGGCCACTAGCGGGGCTAAGGGGGCAGTACTTC,CASSEGPLAGLRGQYF,-,TRBV2,TRBJ2-7,TRBD2,16
TGCGCCAGCAGCCAGACCTTTACAGATACGCAGTATTTT,CASSQTFTDTQYF,-,TRBV4-3,TRBJ2-3,-,13
TGTGCCTGGAGTGGGGGACATGAGAAGGCCCAGTACTTC,CAWSGGHEKAQYF,-,TRBV30,TRBJ2-5,-,13
TGCGCCAGCAGTGGGAATGGGCAAACCTACGAGCAGTACTTC,CASSGNGQTYEQYF,-,TRBV10-2,TRBJ2-7,-,14
TGTGCCAGCAGTGGGGACCTCGGCGGTGGAAACACCATATATTTT,CASSGDLGGGNTIYF,once,TRBV2,TRBJ1-3,-,15
TGTGCCAGCAGCTTAGTAGGGTCCGGGGGCTACACCTTC,CASSLVGSGGYTF,-,TRBV7-6,TRBJ1-2,-,13
TGTGCCACCAGTGATCCCTCGAGGCGCGAGCAGTACTTC,CATSDPSRREQYF,-,TRBV24-1,TRBJ2-7,-,13
TGCAGCGCCGCAGCAGGGAGTGGAAACACCATATATTTT,CSAAAGSGNTIYF,-,TRBV29-1,TRBJ1-3,-,13
TGTGCCAGCAGTCCAAACCTTGGGTTAGGTGAAAAACTGTTTTTT,CASSPNLGLGEKLFF,-,TRBV25-1,TRBJ1-4,-,15
TGTGCCAGCAGCTTGCTCCCAGGAGGCCAGGAGACCCAGTACTTC,CASSLLPGGQETQYF,-,TRBV5-6,TRBJ2-5,-,15
TGTGCCACCAGTGATTCGGGGAGACAGACCAATGAGCAGTTCTTC,CATSDSGRQTNEQFF,once,TRBV24-1,TRBJ2-1,-,15
TGTGCCAGCAGCGTAGAGGGCATGCTGACGCAGTATTTT,CASSVEGMLTQYF,-,TRBV9,TRBJ2-3,-,13
TGCAGCGTTGAAGAACCGGGAGCCTCCTATGGCTACACCTTC,CSVEEPGASYGYTF,-,TRBV29-1,TRBJ1-2,-,14
TGTGCCTGGAGCGCCGGGACAGCGTATGGCTACACCTTC,CAWSAGTAYGYTF,-,TRBV30,TRBJ1-2,TRBD1,13
TGTGCCTGGACCCCATGGGCGAGCACAGATACGCAGTATTTT,CAWTPWASTDTQYF,-,TRBV30,TRBJ2-3,-,14
TGTGCCAGCTCACCCGCCGGCGGGGCAGCCGGGGAGCTGTTTTTT,CASSPAGGAAGELFF,-,TRBV18,TRBJ2-2,-,15
TGTGCCAGCTCCCCGGGGCTCCAAGGACTGTTTTTT,CASSPGLQGLFF,-,TRBV18,TRBJ1-4,-,12
TGTGCCAGCAGCGGCAGAACAGGGGCCTCCGCTTTCTTT,CASSGRTGASAFF,-,TRBV6-6,TRBJ1-1,TRBD1,13
TGTGCCAGCAGTAATCCACCTTCTAATTCACCCCTCCACTTT,CASSNPPSNSPLHF,-,TRBV6-2/TRBV6-3,TRBJ1-6,-,14
TGTGCCAGCAGCGTAGTGGTTAACGGGGAGCTGTTTTTT,CASSVVVNGELFF,-,TRBV9,TRBJ2-2,-,13
TGTGCCAGCAGCTTAAATAGGCGGGGGGCGAACACCGGGGAGCTGTTTTTT,CASSLNRRGANTGELFF,-,TRBV7-3,TRBJ2-2,TRBD2,17
TGCGCCAGCAGCTACACCGGGACAGGCTACACCTTC,CASSYTGTGYTF,-,TRBV4-3,TRBJ1-2,-,12
TGTGCCAGCGGGCCGGGAGTTAATGAAAAACTGTTTTTT,CASGPGVNEKLFF,-,TRBV2,TRBJ1-4,-,13
TGTGCCAGCAGTGAAGCGCCTCCAGGGTACGGGGAGCTGTTTTTT,CASSEAPPGYGELFF,once,TRBV2,TRBJ2-2,-,15
TGTGCCAGCAGGTCTTTCGGCTACACCTTC,CASRSFGYTF,-,TRBV2,TRBJ1-2,-,10